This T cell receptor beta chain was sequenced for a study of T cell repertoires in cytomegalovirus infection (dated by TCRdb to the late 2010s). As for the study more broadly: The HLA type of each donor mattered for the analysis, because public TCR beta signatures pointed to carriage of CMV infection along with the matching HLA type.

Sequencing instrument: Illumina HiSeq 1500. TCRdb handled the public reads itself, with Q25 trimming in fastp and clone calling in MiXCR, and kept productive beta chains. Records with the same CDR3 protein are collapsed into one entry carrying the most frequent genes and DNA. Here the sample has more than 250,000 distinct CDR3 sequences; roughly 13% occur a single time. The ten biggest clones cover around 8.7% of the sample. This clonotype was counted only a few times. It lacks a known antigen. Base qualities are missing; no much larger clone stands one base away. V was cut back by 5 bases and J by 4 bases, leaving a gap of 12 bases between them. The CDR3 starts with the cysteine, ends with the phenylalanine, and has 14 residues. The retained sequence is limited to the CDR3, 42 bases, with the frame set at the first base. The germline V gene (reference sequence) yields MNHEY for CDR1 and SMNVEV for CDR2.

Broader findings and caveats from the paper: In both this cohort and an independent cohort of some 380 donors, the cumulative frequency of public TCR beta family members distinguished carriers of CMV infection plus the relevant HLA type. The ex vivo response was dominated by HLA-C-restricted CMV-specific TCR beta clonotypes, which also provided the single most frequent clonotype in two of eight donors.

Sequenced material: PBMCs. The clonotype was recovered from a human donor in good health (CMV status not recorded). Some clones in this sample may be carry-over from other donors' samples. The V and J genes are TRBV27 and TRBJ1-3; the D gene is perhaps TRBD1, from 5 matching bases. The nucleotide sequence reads TGTGCCAGCAGTCCCCGGAGGGACGGAAACACCATATATTTT. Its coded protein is CASSPRRDGNTIYF.